The rows below give T cell receptor beta chains drawn from one sample of a study of T cell responses to AZD1222 COVID-19 vaccine. Sequenced by immunoSEQ multiplex PCR; TCRdb stores in-frame clones only, minus some. The sample has some 150,000 clones; roughly 88% are singletons. The material was peripheral blood, obtained on day 0 of AZD1222 vaccination. The receptors shown here come from an adult in good health. Each CDR3 is given with its conserved first and last residue.

cdr3_aa v_call
CSAVNGYTF TRBV20-1
CASSDVAGNTIYF TRBV9
CASSQMTGGVPYEQYF TRBV14
CSVLHPSGNTIYF TRBV29-1
CASSQDWDPTNEKLFF TRBV4-1
CASSQGTGTGHNYTF TRBV3-1/TRBV3-2
CASSIGGRTNEKLFF TRBV19
CATQGRESLNEQFF TRBV2
CAWSPRTAALHF TRBV30
CASKTSGVRDTQYF TRBV5-1
CASSLVGDEQFF TRBV11-1
CASSLAHPYGYTF TRBV19
CASSLSTSGRSYEQYF TRBV28
CASSTLVGGMGNSPLHF TRBV19
CASSLKHYEQYF TRBV12-3/TRBV12-4
CATSLQGWGNQPQHF TRBV19
CASSVALGTAYGYTF TRBV9
CASSEKAGIGTEAFF TRBV18
CASSPPQGGIIIEAFF TRBV7-9
CSVAQDRAYEQYF TRBV29-1
CASRTGLNYGYTF TRBV6-5
CASTYRGPQHF TRBV28
CASSTPGTGIAFF TRBV6-5
CASSGVSINYGYTF TRBV19
CASSLDSGAPDTQYF TRBV7-3
CASSRGQGVFYGYTF TRBV7-8
CASSVSPLKAGGQLSYNEQFF TRBV9
CASSSSKASLFF TRBV7-2
CASSQYTYEKLFF TRBV4-3
CASSKGQGHYNEQFF TRBV6-5
CASSLTGGFSEQYF TRBV5-1
CASSLTVSPLHF TRBV7-2
CSVGDHVGRTEAFF TRBV29-1
CAVLRDGNYGYTF TRBV6-5
CASSQGPGKNEQFF TRBV4-2
CASSLAVGGNYGYTF TRBV7-9
CASSLFGKENTEAFF TRBV5-1
CSVEPRGGNTEAFF TRBV29-1
CATSRGASEAFF TRBV15
CASSVADGYGYTF TRBV9
CASGKGLAGETQYF TRBV6-5